A single sample gave rise to the 27 T cell receptor beta chains below, sequenced in a study of beta chain features in type 1 diabetes. The study, taken as a whole, reports: For Type 1 diabetes patients, all four CD4+ subsets carried TCRB CDR3s that were moderately but significantly shorter.

Antigen specificity for these receptors is unknown. Every isolated RNA sample was fully reverse transcribed, so sequencing captured expressed TCRB transcripts. Clones were sequenced by immunoSEQ multiplex PCR, and TCRdb holds only the in-frame ones, with some missing. This table has hundreds of thousands of clones, 13% appearing once. Material: naive CD4+ T cells from blood. The source of these receptors is a young man with type 1 diabetes.

This clone came up a few times. The chain joins TRBV7-9 to TRBJ2-3; 7 nucleotides align to TRBD2. The junction had 1 base not matched to a gene; V was cut back by 8 bases and J by 2 bases. The CDR3 length is 12 residues. The germline CDR1 and CDR2 sequences are SEHNR and FQNEAQ (reference sequence). CDR3 sequence (DNA): TGTGCCAGCCGGGACTACACAGATACGCAGTATTTT. Encoded protein: CASRDYTDTQYF.

This clone was detected only a few times. The chain links TRBV6-5 to TRBJ2-2; 9 nucleotides match TRBD1. V lost 6 bases and J lost 4; bases outside the gene matches: 6. Looked up from germline, CDR1 is MNHEY and CDR2 is SVGAGI. The CDR3 is made up of 15 amino acids. The CDR3 nucleotides read TGTGCCAGCAGCCTGGACAGGGGTTCCACCGGGGAGCTGTTTTTT. It specifies CASSLDRGSTGELFF.

This clone was detected only a few times. This chain uses TRBV9 with TRBJ2-3, with 13 bases matching TRBD2. The germline gives CDR1 SGDLS, CDR2 YYNGEE. The trim removed 3 bases at V and 4 bases at J, leaving 2 bases unmatched. CDR3 length: 15 residues. This CDR3 is CASSGTSGGPDTQYF. DNA for the CDR3: TGTGCCAGCAGCGGGACTAGCGGGGGCCCAGATACGCAGTATTTT.

In its sample, this clone was seen a few times. This chain links TRBV29-1 with TRBJ2-7; D might be TRBD1 (6 bases). CDR1 is SQVTM and CDR2 is ANQGSEA in the germline V gene. The CDR3 is made up of 14 amino acids. V dropped 3 bases and J dropped 4 bases, with 16 bases sitting between them. The CDR3 reads CSVDISGTSYEQYF. CDR3 nucleotide sequence: TGCAGCGTTGATATCTCCGGGACATCGTACGAGCAGTACTTC.

This clone appeared a few times. J is TRBJ1-2 and V is TRBV4-1; D gene unclear. The CDR3 is made up of 16 amino acids. Germline V CDR1 and CDR2: MGHRA, YSYEKL. The V end was cut by 4 bases, the J end by 1 base, with 16 bases between. The CDR3 region is CASSPTRAGLNYGYTF. CDR3 bases: TGCGCCAGCAGCCCTACCCGGGCAGGCCTTAACTATGGCTACACCTTC.

J is TRBJ1-1 and V is TRBV20-1; D not resolved. Trimming removed 4 bases at V and 5 bases at J, with 8 bases between. In germline, CDR1 is DFQATT, CDR2 SNEGSKA (reference sequence). The length of the CDR3 is 11 residues. As DNA, the CDR3 is TGCAGTGCTACGGGTTGGACTGAAGCTTTCTTT. Amino acids: CSATGWTEAFF.

J is TRBJ2-7 and V is TRBV6-5; the match to TRBD1 covers 8 bases. Germline V gene sequence: CDR1 MNHEY, CDR2 SVGAGI. The CDR3 loop spans 15 amino acids. V shed 0 bases and J 9 bases; nucleotides not matched to a gene: 10. CDR3: CASSYSGTGGWGQYF. The CDR3 coding sequence is TGTGCCAGCAGTTACTCGGGCACAGGGGGGTGGGGGCAGTACTTC.

This clone was seen a few times. The gene calls are TRBV5-1 and TRBJ2-7; no reliable D call. V was cut by 0 bases and J by 3 bases, with 10 bases left in between. CDR1 SGHRS and CDR2 YFSETQ come from the germline V gene. There are 14 residues in the CDR3. The CDR3: CASSLAADLYEQYF. As DNA, the CDR3 is TGCGCCAGCAGCTTGGCGGCGGACCTCTACGAGCAGTACTTC.

The CDR3 nucleotides are TGTGCCAGCAGCTTAATGGCCCAAGGGAGCGGGGGGGCCATAGATACGCAGTATTTT. Amino acids: CASSLMAQGSGGAIDTQYF. This chain uses TRBV7-3 with TRBJ2-3; 10 nucleotides match TRBD2. With V trimmed by 1 base and J by 5 bases, 15 bases remained unmatched. Germline assignment: CDR1 SGHTA and CDR2 FQGTGA. This CDR3 contains 19 residues.

This clone turned up a few times. The rearrangement uses TRBV30 and TRBJ1-4; no clear D gene. The CDR3 spans 13 residues. CDR1 and CDR2 from the germline V gene are GTSNPN and SVGIG (reference sequence). Trimming left V 0 bases short and J 5 bases short, with 7 bases between. The CDR3 coding sequence is TGTGCCTGGAGTGTAAGGGTCAATGAAAAACTGTTTTTT. Its translation is CAWSVRVNEKLFF.

This clone was picked up a small number of times. The CDR3 is CASNPTGGETQYF. The CDR3 DNA reads as TGTGCCAGTAACCCGACAGGGGGAGAGACCCAGTACTTC. The rearrangement joins TRBV19 to TRBJ2-5, with 9 bases lining up with TRBD1. This CDR3 spans 13 amino acids. The J segment lost 4 bases and the V segment lost 7 bases, leaving 4 bases of the junction unmatched. Germline V gives CDR1 LNHDA, CDR2 SQIVND (reference sequence).

The sample holds a few counts of this clone. The chain carries TRBV30 and TRBJ1-4; perhaps TRBD1 as D (6 bases). The germline V gene has CDR1 GTSNPN and CDR2 SVGIG (reference sequence). This CDR3 contains 14 residues. V lost 1 base, J lost 8 bases, and 14 bases lay in between. The CDR3 loop reads CAWSEGQGYEKLFF. The CDR3 DNA is TGTGCCTGGAGTGAAGGGCAGGGGTACGAAAAACTGTTTTTT. The variable domain in full, completed from reference TRBV30 and TRBJ1-4, reads SQTIHQWPATLVQPVGSPLSLECTVEGTSNPNLYWYRQAAGRGLQLLFYSVGIGQISSEVPQNLSASRPQDRQFILSSKKLLLSDSGFYLCAWSEGQGYEKLFFGSGTQLSVL.

The sample holds a few counts of this clone. This sequence joins TRBV30 and TRBJ1-6; D is perhaps TRBD1 (5 bases). The CDR3 is 14 residues long. Germline-derived CDR1 and CDR2 are GTSNPN and SVGIG (reference sequence). With 2 bases removed from V and 5 bases from J, the gap between germline ends came to 10 bases. As DNA, the CDR3 is TGTGCCTGGAGTCCGACAGTCAATAATTCACCCCTCCACTTT. Translated: CAWSPTVNNSPLHF.

The V and J genes are TRBV6-1 and TRBJ2-4; no clear D gene. This CDR3 contains 14 residues. Germline V gene lookup returns CDR1 MNHNS and CDR2 SASEGT. V gave up 6 bases and J gave up 8 bases, with 17 bases separating them. DNA for the CDR3: TGTGCCAGCAGCCGCGAGCACAGATGGCACATTCAGTACTTC. Translation: CASSREHRWHIQYF.

CDR3 protein: CATSRDSGTGDHEQYF. CDR3 coding DNA: TGTGCCACCAGCAGGGACTCCGGGACAGGGGACCACGAGCAGTACTTC. The rearrangement links TRBV15 to TRBJ2-7; 10 nucleotides line up with TRBD1. The CDR3 contains 16 residues. The junction had 10 bases not matched to a gene; V was cut back by 3 bases and J by 5 bases. The germline V gene has CDR1 LNHNV and CDR2 YYDKDF (reference sequence). The whole variable domain, remainder taken from reference TRBV15 and TRBJ2-7, is DAMVIQNPRYQVTQFGKPVTLSCSQTLNHNVMYWYQQKSSQAPKLLFHYYDKDFNNEADTPDNFQSRRPNTSFCFLDIRSPGLGDTAMYLCATSRDSGTGDHEQYFGPGTRLTVT.

This clone was recorded a few times. This sequence joins TRBV6-6 and TRBJ1-4; 9 nucleotides match TRBD1. Germline CDR1 MNHNY, CDR2 SVGAGI (reference sequence). After removal of 2 bases from V and 5 bases from J, the junction contained 6 bases not matched to a gene. The CDR3 spans 16 residues. DNA of the CDR3: TGTGCCAGCAGTTACCCCATAACAGGGGGCAATGAAAAACTGTTTTTT. This sequence encodes CASSYPITGGNEKLFF.

CDR3 nucleotide sequence: TGTGCCACCGCGGGAGGGAATCCTTACAATGAGCAGTTCTTC. Translating gives CATAGGNPYNEQFF. The rearrangement links TRBV27 to TRBJ2-1; 9 nucleotides line up with TRBD2. This CDR3 is 14 amino acids long. Per germline, CDR1 MNHEY and CDR2 SMNVEV (reference sequence). V shed 10 bases and J 4 bases; nucleotides not matched to a gene: 8.

In this sample, this clone turned up a few times. This chain connects TRBV20-1 to TRBJ2-3; D is uncertain. Germline V gene data show CDR1 as DFQATT and CDR2 as SNEGSKA (reference sequence). V was pared by 8 bases and J by 6 bases, with 12 bases between. This CDR3 contains 11 residues. The CDR3 coding sequence is TGCAGTCCCTTACGCGAGGATACGCAGTATTTT. Encoded protein: CSPLREDTQYF.

The chain employs TRBV19 and TRBJ1-1; a possible D gene is TRBD1 (5 bases). The CDR3 loop spans 13 amino acids. V was trimmed by 5 bases and J by 2 bases, leaving 9 bases between them. CDR1 is LNHDA, CDR2 SQIVND, per germline (reference sequence). The CDR3 DNA is TGTGCCAGTAGTGTACAGGTTAACACTGAAGCTTTCTTT. Protein: CASSVQVNTEAFF.

This clone was picked up a small number of times. This sequence joins TRBV28 and TRBJ2-4; the match to TRBD2 covers 15 bases. Germline V CDR1 and CDR2: MDHEN, SYDVKM. Trimming cost V 2 bases and J 1 base; bases outside gene matches: 0. The CDR3 covers 17 residues. The DNA for the CDR3 is TGTGCCAGCAGTTTAGGGACTAGCGGGGGGGCCAAAAACATTCAGTACTTC. Translation gives CASSLGTSGGAKNIQYF.

CDR3 protein: CSVEGGSEYGYTF. CDR3 in DNA: TGCAGCGTTGAAGGTGGGTCGGAGTATGGCTACACCTTC. This chain joins TRBV29-1 and TRBJ1-2, with D unresolved. With 1 base removed from V and 5 bases from J, the gap between germline ends came to 11 bases. The germline V gene has CDR1 SQVTM and CDR2 ANQGSEA. The CDR3 is 13 residues long.

The V call is TRBV28, the J call TRBJ2-1; TRBD1 or TRBD2 may be the D gene (5 bases each). The CDR3 has 15 residues. V lost 6 bases and J 0 bases, leaving 12 bases between the germline ends. Germline V gene lookup returns CDR1 MDHEN and CDR2 SYDVKM. The CDR3 spells CASSEGPGSYNEQFF. CDR3 nucleotide sequence: TGTGCCAGCAGCGAGGGACCCGGCTCCTACAATGAGCAGTTCTTC.

The V call is TRBV4-1, the J call TRBJ2-1; the match to TRBD2 covers 7 bases. The J segment lost 3 bases and the V segment lost 1 base, leaving 3 bases of the junction unmatched. CDR1 MGHRA and CDR2 YSYEKL come from the germline V gene. CDR3 length: 15 amino acids. The CDR3 is CASSQAAGVYNEQFF. CDR3 nucleotides: TGCGCCAGCAGCCAAGCGGCGGGGGTCTACAATGAGCAGTTCTTC.

This clone was found a few times. The gene calls are TRBV6-5 and TRBJ2-6; D not certain. The CDR3 spans 11 residues. Trimming cost V 2 bases and J 10 bases, with 3 bases left between them. Germline-derived CDR1 and CDR2 are MNHEY and SVGAGI. The CDR3 reads CASSYLNVLTF. The CDR3 region has the DNA TGTGCCAGCAGTTACCTAAACGTCCTGACTTTC.

This chain joins TRBV4-1 and TRBJ2-7, with D tentatively TRBD1 or TRBD2 (6 bases each). The CDR3 has 18 residues. Trimming took off 0 bases at V and 3 bases at J, with 21 bases between the two ends. Germline V gene lookup returns CDR1 MGHRA and CDR2 YSYEKL. The CDR3 here is CASSQDFSLEGQGYEQYF. The CDR3 nucleotides read TGCGCCAGCAGCCAAGATTTCTCTTTGGAGGGACAAGGCTACGAGCAGTACTTC.

V gene TRBV2 combines with J gene TRBJ1-2, with 7 positions matching TRBD1. The germline CDR1 and CDR2 sequences are SNHLY and FYNNEI. V trimming: 5 bases; J trimming: 6 bases; junction bases outside the gene matches: 6. The CDR3 is 13 residues long. CDR3 residues: CASSFDRVDGYTF. The CDR3 bases are TGTGCCAGCAGTTTCGACAGGGTTGATGGCTACACCTTC.

The gene calls are TRBV2 and TRBJ1-3; TRBD1 agrees at 7 bases. In germline, CDR1 is SNHLY, CDR2 FYNNEI. V shed 6 bases, J shed 0 bases, and the junction held 8 bases outside the gene matches. This CDR3 is built from 16 residues. CDR3 sequence reads: CASSRQGPYSGNTIYF. As DNA, the CDR3 is TGTGCCAGCAGCCGACAGGGCCCTTACTCTGGAAACACCATATATTTT. The full variable domain, with the rest looked up from reference TRBV2 and TRBJ1-3, is EPEVTQTPSHQVTQMGQEVILRCVPISNHLYFYWYRQILGQKVEFLVSFYNNEISEKSEIFDDQFSVERPDGSNFTLKIRSTKLEDSAMYFCASSRQGPYSGNTIYFGEGSWLTVV.